Presented here are 32 T cell receptor beta chains from one specimen sequenced in a study of CD8 T cells in Susac syndrome. Random-hexamer reverse transcription was applied to roughly 0.5 to 1 ug RNA. TCRdb redid the calling of the immunoSEQ multiplex PCR reads with MiXCR, one entry per CDR3 protein. The sample lists 120,000 or so distinct CDR3 sequences, around 94% seen once, with just over 0.095% in the top ten. The material sequenced was CD4+ T cells from PBMCs. The origin of the receptors is a human donor in good health.

This rearrangement joins TRBV6-5 to TRBJ2-7, with D uncertain. The ends were cut back, 0 bases at V and 4 bases at J, with 13 bases in the middle. The length of the CDR3 is 15 residues. CDR1 is MNHEY, CDR2 SVGAGI, per germline. The CDR3 DNA reads TGTGCCAGCAGTTACTCCCCTTTCAGGCAATACGAGCAGTACTTC. Residues: CASSYSPFRQYEQYF.

The chain has TRBV5-1 and TRBJ2-7, with a weak D call TRBD1 (5 bases). The length of the CDR3 is 15 residues. The ends were cut back, 5 bases at V and 7 bases at J, with 22 bases in the middle. Germline values: CDR1 SGHRS, CDR2 YFSETQ. The DNA of the CDR3 is TGCGCCAGCAGGCCTACAGGTTTACCGAGCGAAGAGCAGTACTTC. Its protein product is CASRPTGLPSEEQYF.

This clonotype was detected once. V usage is TRBV4-2 and J usage is TRBJ1-1, with TRBD1 matching 7 bases. The CDR3 is 12 residues long. With 3 bases clipped from V and 10 bases from J, the junction kept 5 bases outside the gene matches. CDR1 is LGHNA and CDR2 is YNFKEQ in the germline V gene. Here the CDR3 DNA reads TGTGCCAGCAGCCATGCGACAGGGAGAGCTTTCTTT. Amino acids: CASSHATGRAFF.

This clonotype was found once. V usage is TRBV6-5 and J usage is TRBJ2-7; the match to TRBD2 covers 13 bases. V was pared by 2 bases and J by 4 bases, with 2 bases of the junction left unmatched. Germline V CDR1 and CDR2: MNHEY, SVGAGI. This CDR3 is built from 15 residues. The CDR3 nucleotides read TGTGCCAGCAGTTACGGGACTAGCGGGATGTACGAGCAGTACTTC. This gives the protein CASSYGTSGMYEQYF.

A note on this clonotype: One junction end disagrees with the germline gene, perhaps due to a read error. V usage is TRBV18 and J usage is TRBJ2-5; D is possibly TRBD1 or TRBD2 (5 bases each). This CDR3 has 15 residues. Looked up from germline, CDR1 is KGHSH and CDR2 is LQKENI. CDR3: CASSPRDRGRAPQYF. For the CDR3, the DNA is TGTGCCAGCTCTCCACGGGATAGGGGTCGCGCGCCCCAGTACTTC.

This chain links TRBV29-1 with TRBJ2-7; the D is unclear. Trimming pared 1 base from V and 4 bases from J, leaving 14 bases between. The CDR3 spans 14 residues. The germline gives CDR1 SQVTM, CDR2 ANQGSEA. DNA for the CDR3: TGCAGCGTTGAAGGGGGAACAGTCGAATACGAGCAGTACTTC. As protein: CSVEGGTVEYEQYF.

This clonotype has only one observation. The chain has TRBV2 and TRBJ2-5, with D perhaps matching TRBD1 (5 bases). This CDR3 comprises 13 residues. V was shortened by 5 bases and J by 2 bases, with 9 bases between the two germline ends. Germline V gene data show CDR1 as SNHLY and CDR2 as FYNNEI. The CDR3 coding sequence is TGTGCCAGCAGTCGACAGCTACAAGAGACCCAGTACTTC. This sequence encodes CASSRQLQETQYF.

The chain recombines TRBV9 with TRBJ2-1; 10 nucleotides agree with TRBD2. This CDR3 spans 17 amino acids. Germline CDR1 is SGDLS and CDR2 is YYNGEE. After removal of 0 bases from V and 4 bases from J, the junction contained 7 bases not matched to a gene. The CDR3 coding sequence is TGTGCCAGCAGCGTAGCCCCTAGCGGGAGTGGGTACAATGAGCAGTTCTTC. It translates to CASSVAPSGSGYNEQFF.

This rearrangement joins TRBV7-2 to TRBJ2-7; 11 nucleotides line up with TRBD2. V lost 0 bases, J lost 4 bases, and 5 bases stayed unmatched. CDR1 and CDR2 from the germline V gene are SGHTA and FQGNSA. This CDR3 spans 16 amino acids. The CDR3 spells CASSLARGLAEYEQYF. The CDR3 bases are TGTGCCAGCAGCTTAGCCAGGGGACTAGCGGAATACGAGCAGTACTTC.

The chain has TRBV7-2 and TRBJ2-5; D perhaps matches TRBD2 (5 bases). This CDR3 is built from 14 residues. V was clipped by 1 base and J by 7 bases, with 13 bases between them. Germline V gene sequence: CDR1 SGHTA, CDR2 FQGNSA. The CDR3 region has the DNA TGTGCCAGCAGCTTAGGGACCGAGGGAAGGACCCAGTACTTC. Translating it yields CASSLGTEGRTQYF.

The chain combines TRBV18 with TRBJ1-2; 9 bases align to TRBD1. The ends lost 6 bases at V and 5 bases at J; junction bases unmatched: 7. This CDR3 region has 14 residues. Germline CDR1 is KGHSH and CDR2 is LQKENI. The CDR3 is CASSPGDRAYGYTF. DNA of the CDR3: TGTGCCAGCTCCCCTGGGGACAGGGCTTATGGCTACACCTTC.

The chain uses TRBV5-4 and TRBJ1-6; D remains ambiguous. The germline CDR1 and CDR2 sequences are SGHNT and YYREEE (reference sequence). The CDR3 spans 16 residues. V was pared by 0 bases and J by 8 bases, with 15 bases between. As DNA, the CDR3 is TGTGCCAGCAGCTTGGAAGGGCACTTAAAGTATTCACCCCTCCACTTT. Amino acids: CASSLEGHLKYSPLHF.

The chain is built from TRBV19 and TRBJ2-1; the match to TRBD2 covers 7 bases. V trimming: 7 bases; J trimming: 8 bases; junction bases outside the gene matches: 11. The length of the CDR3 is 14 residues. Germline-derived CDR1 and CDR2 are LNHDA and SQIVND (reference sequence). This CDR3 is CASKDAGVSYEQFF. The CDR3 DNA reads TGTGCCAGTAAGGACGCGGGAGTTTCTTATGAGCAGTTCTTC.

The V and J genes are TRBV27 and TRBJ2-2; D possibly corresponds to TRBD1 (5 bases). V gave up 3 bases and J gave up 3 bases, with 17 bases separating them. CDR1 is MNHEY and CDR2 is SMNVEV in the germline V gene (reference sequence). The length of the CDR3 is 17 residues. The CDR3, as DNA: TGTGCCAGCAGTTTGTTTGTGGGCAGGGCACACACCGGGGAGCTGTTTTTT. Encoded protein: CASSLFVGRAHTGELFF.

The chain has TRBV7-2 and TRBJ2-4; D remains ambiguous. The V gene lost 1 base and the J gene lost 1 base, with 11 bases spanning the gap. Germline V CDR1 and CDR2: SGHTA, FQGNSA. The CDR3 has 16 amino acids. The CDR3 sequence is CASSLEAAGAKNIQYF. Written as DNA, the CDR3 is TGTGCCAGCAGCTTAGAGGCAGCTGGGGCCAAAAACATTCAGTACTTC.

The genes are TRBV29-1 and TRBJ2-2, with D possibly being TRBD1 or TRBD2 (5 bases each). Trimming left V 4 bases short and J 2 bases short, with 11 bases between. Germline-derived CDR1 and CDR2 are SQVTM and ANQGSEA. The length of the CDR3 is 14 residues. The CDR3 sequence: CSVGRGTNTGELFF. CDR3 sequence (DNA): TGCAGCGTTGGAAGAGGGACCAACACCGGGGAGCTGTTTTTT.

The V gene is TRBV3-1, the J gene TRBJ2-5; 8 nucleotides match TRBD2. This CDR3 comprises 15 residues. Trimming removed 4 bases from V and 5 bases from J; junction bases left unmatched: 9. Germline CDR1 and CDR2: LGHDT and YNNKEL (reference sequence). CDR3 in amino acids: CASSPMSGSGETQYF. For the CDR3, the DNA is TGTGCCAGCAGCCCTATGAGCGGGAGCGGTGAGACCCAGTACTTC.

This clonotype was seen only once. The gene calls are TRBV2 and TRBJ2-3; tentatively, D is TRBD2 (6 bases). Trimming stripped 11 bases from V and 2 bases from J, with 17 bases between. CDR1 and CDR2 (germline): SNHLY, FYNNEI. The CDR3 length is 14 residues. This CDR3 reads CAAGRGLITDTQYF. The CDR3 nucleotides are TGTGCCGCGGGCCGGGGACTGATCACAGATACGCAGTATTTT.

The chain combines TRBV28 with TRBJ1-6; 9 bases match TRBD1. Germline V gene sequence: CDR1 MDHEN, CDR2 SYDVKM. The CDR3 runs to 15 residues. V was clipped by 6 bases and J by 10 bases; unmatched bases: 10. DNA of the CDR3: TGTGCCAGCAGCCCCTCCGGGACAGGGCACTCACCCCTCCACTTT. Encoded protein: CASSPSGTGHSPLHF.

This clonotype was found once. The chain joins TRBV20-1 to TRBJ2-7, with a tentative D call TRBD2 (6 bases). Trimming took off 1 base at V and 4 bases at J, with 8 bases between the two ends. CDR1 and CDR2 from the germline V gene are DFQATT and SNEGSKA (reference sequence). This CDR3 has 12 amino acids. The CDR3 DNA reads as TGCAGTGCTAGAGTGAGCGGGTACGAGCAGTACTTC. This translates into CSARVSGYEQYF.

The CDR3 region has the DNA TGTGCCAGTAGTTCAAGACAGACCTACGAGCAGTACTTC. Its translation is CASSSRQTYEQYF. The V and J genes are TRBV19 and TRBJ2-7; a possible D gene is TRBD1 (5 bases). The ends were cut back, 5 bases at V and 2 bases at J, with 10 bases in the middle. The V gene's germline CDR1 is LNHDA and CDR2 SQIVND (reference sequence). CDR3 size: 13 residues.

The chain uses TRBV6-1 and TRBJ1-1, with D unresolved. This CDR3 has 16 residues. V shed 6 bases and J shed 0 bases, with 17 bases lying between them. Germline V gene lookup returns CDR1 MNHNS and CDR2 SASEGT. CDR3 in DNA: TGTGCCAGCAGACCTCCGGTGGATCCCTTGAACACTGAAGCTTTCTTT. Amino acid sequence: CASRPPVDPLNTEAFF.

This CDR3 is CSARVMGYEQFF. Written as DNA, the CDR3 is TGCAGTGCTAGAGTAATGGGTTATGAGCAGTTCTTC. The rearrangement uses TRBV20-1 and TRBJ2-1; no firm D call. Germline V gene sequence: CDR1 DFQATT, CDR2 SNEGSKA (reference sequence). This CDR3 is built from 12 residues. With 1 base removed from V and 8 bases from J, the gap between germline ends came to 9 bases.

The chain is built from TRBV6-5 and TRBJ2-7; 9 nucleotides agree with TRBD2. Germline V gene lookup returns CDR1 MNHEY and CDR2 SVGAGI. The J segment lost 6 bases and the V segment lost 2 bases, leaving 23 bases of the junction unmatched. This CDR3 is 20 amino acids long. DNA for the CDR3: TGTGCCAGCAGTTACGCCATCCCTGGGGCTAGTAGCGGGGGCTTGGGCGAGCAGTACTTC. This sequence encodes CASSYAIPGASSGGLGEQYF.

This clonotype was observed a single time. The gene calls are TRBV3-1 and TRBJ1-6, with TRBD1 identical over 8 bases. Germline assignment: CDR1 LGHDT and CDR2 YNNKEL (reference sequence). There are 15 residues in the CDR3. V lost 1 base to trimming and J lost 7 bases; unmatched junction nucleotides: 3. The CDR3 loop is CASSQVPGGNSPLHF. Here the CDR3 DNA reads TGTGCCAGCAGCCAAGTCCCAGGGGGCAATTCACCCCTCCACTTT.

The rearrangement joins TRBV10-3 to TRBJ2-5, with 8 nucleotides matching TRBD2. This CDR3 is 16 amino acids long. Trimming removed 5 bases from V and 5 bases from J; junction bases left unmatched: 13. Germline V gives CDR1 ENHRY, CDR2 SYGVKD. The CDR3, as DNA: TGTGCCATCAGTCCCTCGGGGGGGACTCCCACTGAGACCCAGTACTTC. Translated, it gives CAISPSGGTPTETQYF.

The chain links TRBV10-1 to TRBJ2-5; D uncertain. This CDR3 is 13 amino acids long. The germline V and J ends were trimmed by 3 bases and 1 base, with 6 bases remaining between them. CDR1 WNHNN and CDR2 SYGVQD come from the germline V gene (reference sequence). The CDR3: CASSEHRQETQYF. The CDR3 DNA is TGCGCCAGCAGTGAACATCGCCAAGAGACCCAGTACTTC.

The chain combines TRBV30 with TRBJ2-1; TRBD2 agrees at 8 bases. Germline V CDR1 and CDR2: GTSNPN, SVGIG (reference sequence). V shed 1 base and J 9 bases; nucleotides not matched to a gene: 11. The CDR3 is made up of 15 amino acids. The CDR3 reads CAWSAPGLGVGEQFF. CDR3 DNA: TGTGCCTGGAGTGCACCGGGACTAGGGGTCGGTGAGCAGTTCTTC.

This clonotype has a single count. This chain joins TRBV28 and TRBJ2-7, with a tentative D call TRBD2 (6 bases). Trimming shortened V by 4 bases and J by 0 bases, and 10 bases separated the two germline ends. The V gene's germline CDR1 is MDHEN and CDR2 SYDVKM. The CDR3 length is 14 residues. The DNA for the CDR3 is TGTGCCAGCAGTTCTCCGGGACTCTCCTACGAGCAGTACTTC. Translation gives CASSSPGLSYEQYF.

CDR3 nucleotide sequence: TGTGCCAGCAGTTTAACGTCGACACGAAGCTACTATCAGCCCCAGCATTTT. Translation: CASSLTSTRSYYQPQHF. V is TRBV28 and J is TRBJ1-5, with D uncertain. Trimming pared 2 bases from V and 5 bases from J, leaving 19 bases between. CDR3 length equals 17 residues. Looked up from germline, CDR1 is MDHEN and CDR2 is SYDVKM.

The chain recombines TRBV5-4 with TRBJ1-2, with D tentatively TRBD1 (6 bases). The CDR3 totals 14 residues. Germline CDR1 and CDR2: SGHNT and YYREEE (reference sequence). Between the trimmed V and J ends, which lost 1 base and 2 bases, there was a span of 9 bases. CDR3 protein: CASSLNRANYGYTF. The DNA of the CDR3 is TGTGCCAGCAGCTTGAACAGGGCCAACTATGGCTACACCTTC.

The V call is TRBV7-2, the J call TRBJ1-3; TRBD1 matches 8 bases. Unmatched junction bases numbered 6, after V lost 4 bases and J lost 7 bases. Looked up from germline, CDR1 is SGHTA and CDR2 is FQGNSA. This CDR3 is 14 amino acids long. CDR3 sequence: CASSSDGQGNTIYF. CDR3 bases: TGTGCCAGCAGCTCCGACGGACAGGGCAACACCATATATTTT.